The 8 T cell receptor beta chains below all came from one sample that was sequenced in a study of blood T cell repertoires in COVID-19 (dated by TCRdb to the early 2020s). Library method: the immunoSEQ multiplex PCR assay. TCRdb limited this immuneACCESS table to in-frame rearrangements with V and J called. A share of clones is missing; checked studies link under half to unresolved V genes, and the rest is unexplained. This sample comprises about 250,000 clones, 70% to 90% of them detected only once. The ten biggest clones cover about 1.6% of the sample. Sequencing was performed on PBMCs or T cells enriched from blood (not recorded which). These receptors all stem from a man aged 40-50 years who had recovered from COVID-19.

In nucleotides, the CDR3 is TGTGCCAGCAGTTACGTGGGACAGGGTCCCCATGAGCAGTTCTTC. It translates to CASSYVGQGPHEQFF. The chain uses TRBV6-5 and TRBJ2-1; 9 nucleotides agree with TRBD1. The CDR3 is 15 residues long. V was clipped by 2 bases and J by 8 bases; unmatched bases: 7. The V gene's germline CDR1 is MNHEY and CDR2 SVGAGI.

The V gene is TRBV7-9, the J gene TRBJ1-5; D gene uncertain. Trimming pared 2 bases from V and 6 bases from J, leaving 5 bases between. In germline, CDR1 is SEHNR, CDR2 FQNEAQ (reference sequence). This CDR3 has 12 residues. CDR3 in amino acids: CASSLWSQPQHF. CDR3 nucleotides: TGTGCCAGCAGCTTATGGAGTCAGCCCCAGCATTTT.

Only one count was recorded for this clone. The chain uses TRBV2 and TRBJ2-2, with 11 bases fitting TRBD1. The CDR3 extends over 16 amino acids. Germline V CDR1 and CDR2: SNHLY, FYNNEI. V gave up 4 bases and J gave up 6 bases; unmatched junction bases: 7. The CDR3 reads CASSGRDRGYAGELFF. In nucleotides, the CDR3 is TGTGCCAGCAGTGGGAGGGACAGGGGGTACGCCGGGGAGCTGTTTTTT.

The sample holds many counts of this clone. The genes are TRBV7-2 and TRBJ1-2, with TRBD1 matching over 7 bases. The CDR3 loop spans 15 amino acids. Germline lookup yields CDR1 SGHTA and CDR2 FQGNSA. J gave up 1 base and V 5 bases, and 7 bases lay outside the gene matches. The CDR3 protein is CASSPGQELNYGYTF. The CDR3 nucleotides read TGTGCCAGCAGCCCCGGACAGGAACTTAACTATGGCTACACCTTC.

The rearrangement uses TRBV2 and TRBJ2-3; TRBD1 agrees at 8 bases. This CDR3 is 15 amino acids long. The V gene's germline CDR1 is SNHLY and CDR2 FYNNEI. J lost 5 bases, V lost 1 base, and 5 bases had no gene match. Here the CDR3 reads CASSEDQGAGDTQYF. CDR3 nucleotides: TGTGCCAGCAGTGAAGATCAGGGGGCAGGAGATACGCAGTATTTT.

This clone was observed a few times. The rearrangement links TRBV6-4 to TRBJ1-5, with TRBD1 matching 7 bases. CDR1 MRHNA and CDR2 SNTAGT come from the germline V gene. The CDR3 runs to 14 residues. The J segment lost 4 bases and the V segment lost 3 bases, leaving 3 bases of the junction unmatched. The CDR3 loop reads CASSETGENQPQHF. In DNA, the CDR3 is TGTGCCAGCAGTGAAACAGGGGAGAATCAGCCCCAGCATTTT.

CDR3 sequence: CSVRLQETQYF. The CDR3 bases are TGCAGCGTGAGGCTCCAAGAGACCCAGTACTTC. The V call is TRBV29-1, the J call TRBJ2-5; D gene uncertain. V lost 6 bases to trimming and J lost 1 base, with 6 bases between them. The CDR3 totals 11 residues. Germline CDR1 reads SQVTM; CDR2 reads ANQGSEA.

This chain uses TRBV15 with TRBJ1-2; no clear D gene. Germline-derived CDR1 and CDR2 are LNHNV and YYDKDF (reference sequence). This CDR3 is 12 amino acids long. The V gene lost 0 bases and the J gene lost 4 bases, with 3 bases spanning the gap. The CDR3 loop reads CATSRDSYGYTF. The CDR3 region has the DNA TGTGCCACCAGCAGAGACAGCTATGGCTACACCTTC.